These T cell receptor beta chains were read from a single sample in a study of patients and donors after allogeneic stem cell transplantation. TCRdb independently ran MiXCR on the RT-PCR reads; one entry per CDR3 protein. This sample yields 150,000 to 250,000 distinct CDR3 sequences, of which around 41% are seen a single time; 33% belongs to the top ten. Material for sequencing was blood, either unsorted or a sorted T cell fraction (not recorded which). These TCRs come from a human donor who was either an allogeneic HSCT recipient or a stem cell or donor lymphocyte infusion donor (not recorded which). It is not recorded whose cells these are; they may come from a transplant donor. Both conserved end residues are trimmed from each CDR3. D genes are given only for firm matches.

j_call: TRBJ1-5; d_call: .; v_call: TRBV21-1; cdr3_aa: ASSKPRDPADQPQH
j_call: TRBJ1-5; d_call: .; v_call: TRBV28; cdr3_aa: ASFGGSQPQH
j_call: TRBJ1-5; d_call: .; v_call: TRBV6-2/TRBV6-3; cdr3_aa: ASSSARVSNQPQH
j_call: TRBJ1-5; d_call: .; v_call: TRBV30; cdr3_aa: AWSSRRGGGPQH
j_call: TRBJ2-1; d_call: TRBD2; v_call: TRBV6-2/TRBV6-3; cdr3_aa: ASINSTSGVRNEQF
j_call: TRBJ1-2; d_call: .; v_call: TRBV9; cdr3_aa: ASSGAGEGYT
j_call: TRBJ1-4; d_call: .; v_call: TRBV2; cdr3_aa: ASTVDTTNEKLF
j_call: TRBJ1-1; d_call: .; v_call: TRBV5-6; cdr3_aa: ASTLGWNTEAF
j_call: TRBJ2-1; d_call: .; v_call: TRBV2; cdr3_aa: ASSEGNNEQF
j_call: TRBJ1-1; d_call: .; v_call: TRBV5-1; cdr3_aa: ASSPGVGYDTEAF
j_call: TRBJ2-1; d_call: .; v_call: TRBV4-3; cdr3_aa: ASSQAYRDYNEQF
j_call: TRBJ1-1; d_call: .; v_call: TRBV12-3/TRBV12-4; cdr3_aa: ASSRSGTEAF
j_call: TRBJ2-1; d_call: TRBD2; v_call: TRBV24-1; cdr3_aa: ATSDRGLATNEQF
j_call: TRBJ2-1; d_call: .; v_call: TRBV6-1; cdr3_aa: ASSQPGPSNEQF
j_call: TRBJ1-4; d_call: TRBD1; v_call: TRBV6-1; cdr3_aa: ASEGTGYEKLF
j_call: TRBJ1-2; d_call: .; v_call: TRBV2; cdr3_aa: ASSGETNYGYT
j_call: TRBJ2-1; d_call: .; v_call: TRBV4-3; cdr3_aa: ASSRKGGHEQF
j_call: TRBJ1-4; d_call: TRBD1; v_call: TRBV6-6; cdr3_aa: ASSSIGQEHNEKLF
j_call: TRBJ1-2; d_call: .; v_call: TRBV29-1; cdr3_aa: SVEVSGTGPNYGYT
j_call: TRBJ1-2; d_call: .; v_call: TRBV12-3/TRBV12-4; cdr3_aa: ASRGVGDRTYT
j_call: TRBJ2-2; d_call: TRBD2; v_call: TRBV12-3/TRBV12-4; cdr3_aa: ASSLPGLRRTGELF
j_call: TRBJ1-3; d_call: .; v_call: TRBV2; cdr3_aa: ASSSRGNTIY
j_call: TRBJ2-1; d_call: .; v_call: TRBV19; cdr3_aa: ATCDATYNEQF
j_call: TRBJ2-5; d_call: TRBD2; v_call: TRBV12-3/TRBV12-4; cdr3_aa: ASSFPSGETQY
j_call: TRBJ2-3; d_call: .; v_call: TRBV12-3/TRBV12-4; cdr3_aa: ASSIGTYTQY
j_call: TRBJ2-7; d_call: .; v_call: TRBV7-6; cdr3_aa: ASSLGSAFEQY
j_call: TRBJ2-5; d_call: .; v_call: TRBV12-3/TRBV12-4; cdr3_aa: ASSLEGRRGTQY
j_call: TRBJ1-5; d_call: .; v_call: TRBV15; cdr3_aa: ATSRGAVGGNQPQH